This T cell receptor (beta chain) appears in the sequencing data of a study of CD8 T cells in ankylosing spondylitis (TCRdb year 2017). With respect to the entire study: The study profiled T cell receptor beta repertoires in healthy donors and ankylosing spondylitis patients to find disease-linked TCR variants. In total, the full study cohort was made up of roughly 100 healthy donors and more than 20 ankylosing spondylitis patients. Samples of peripheral blood were taken, and for ankylosing spondylitis patients, synovial fluid was collected as well. Summary of the overall study and its limitations: In peripheral blood, the disease-linked clones were found at relatively low frequencies and had a CD8+ phenotype. A TCR beta motif made up of several highly homologous amino acid variants appeared to be characteristic of blood from ankylosing spondylitis patients. The disease-linked clones were reported as significantly enriched in matched synovial fluid samples from ankylosing spondylitis patients. Some motif variants were previously reported in synovial fluid and blood of reactive arthritis patients, suggesting common disease-initiation mechanisms.

A note on this clonotype: Its antigen is unknown. Since a much larger clone is just one base distant, this may be a read error.

According to the germline V gene, CDR1 reads SGHAT and CDR2 reads FQNNGV. Spanning cysteine to phenylalanine, the CDR3 consists of 16 amino acids. Only CDR3 DNA remains: 48 bases, in frame from the first base. The sample was run on an Illumina HiSeq 2500. Quantitative 5'-RACE with molecular barcodes was the method used to prepare the TCR beta libraries. In the authors' own workflow: A new computational method based on a probabilistic model of VDJ rearrangement was used to identify disease-linked TCR variants. Through fastp at Q25 and MiXCR, TCRdb rebuilt clones from the public reads, retaining in-frame beta chains. One record per CDR3 amino acid sequence lists the most common genes and DNA. Clone size and V and J calls follow TCRdb, not the original study. Present in this sample are about 120,000 distinct CDR3 sequences, around 13% of which were seen just once. Clones ranked in the top ten supply approximately 3% of the sample.

The TCR comes from a female donor with ankylosing spondylitis or in good health (not recorded which). The material sequenced was blood, either unsorted or a sorted T cell fraction (not recorded which). Recombination joined TRBV11-2 with TRBJ2-5, with 9 junctional bases fitting TRBD2. The DNA reads TGTGCCAGCAGCTCCGTCAGCGGGGGGCGGGAAGAGGCCCAGTACTTC. Its product reads: CASSSVSGGREEAQYF.